Shown below are 9 T cell receptor beta chains from a single sample sequenced in a study of T-cell reconstitution after alpha-beta-depleted transplantation in children. Researchers prepared the TCRbeta library using unique molecular identifiers, the study reports. TCRdb fed the PCR reads into MiXCR, producing one record per CDR3 protein. The repertoire holds about 980,000 distinct CDR3 sequences, with around 30% as singletons. The sequenced sample was PBMCs, mostly from graft donor cells, obtained 360 days after TCRalphabeta/CD19-depleted stem cell transplant. Receptors originate from a boy under two years old who had a stem cell transplant for SCID, so the T cells may come from the graft donor.

The chain employs TRBV29-1 and TRBJ2-1; 8 nucleotides align to TRBD2. Looked up from germline, CDR1 is SQVTM and CDR2 is ANQGSEA. The CDR3 loop spans 15 amino acids. The V gene end was trimmed by 1 base and the J gene end by 4 bases; junction bases not matched to a gene: 6. CDR3 coding DNA: TGCAGCGTTGAAGTCCGGGGGGGGGCGTACAATGAGCAGTTCTTC. This codes for CSVEVRGGAYNEQFF.

This clonotype was picked up a small number of times. The chain employs TRBV5-1 and TRBJ2-5; 9 nucleotides line up with TRBD2. CDR1 and CDR2 from the germline V gene are SGHRS and YFSETQ. CDR3 length: 14 residues. The ends lost 4 bases at V and 5 bases at J; junction bases unmatched: 6. The CDR3 sequence: CASSPVAGAETQYF. CDR3 DNA sequence: TGCGCCAGCAGCCCAGTAGCGGGGGCGGAGACCCAGTACTTC.

The chain couples TRBV7-9 to TRBJ2-5; 12 nucleotides match TRBD2. Germline V gene data show CDR1 as SEHNR and CDR2 as FQNEAQ (reference sequence). The V and J ends lost 4 bases and 3 bases, in that order; junction bases with no gene match: 6. The CDR3 covers 16 residues. CDR3 residues: CASSSKTSGRKETQYF. CDR3 sequence (DNA): TGTGCCAGCAGCTCGAAGACTAGCGGGAGAAAAGAGACCCAGTACTTC.

The rearrangement links TRBV7-2 to TRBJ2-3; D is unclear. The germline V and J ends were trimmed by 2 bases and 2 bases, with 8 bases remaining between them. CDR3 length: 14 residues. Germline CDR1 SGHTA, CDR2 FQGNSA. CDR3 residues: CASSLYKSTDTQYF. As DNA, the CDR3 is TGTGCCAGCAGCTTATACAAGTCCACAGATACGCAGTATTTT.

The chain uses TRBV20-1 and TRBJ2-7, with D perhaps TRBD1 or TRBD2 (5 bases each). The CDR3 loop spans 13 amino acids. Germline CDR1 is DFQATT and CDR2 is SNEGSKA (reference sequence). Trimming pared 0 bases from V and 5 bases from J, leaving 11 bases between. The CDR3 sequence is CSARDWSGHEQYF. CDR3 bases: TGCAGTGCTAGAGATTGGTCGGGGCACGAGCAGTACTTC.

This clonotype showed up many times. The CDR3 loop reads CAISETGVIEVAYGYTF. In nucleotides, the CDR3 is TGTGCCATCAGTGAGACGGGAGTCATCGAGGTTGCCTATGGCTACACCTTC. The chain joins TRBV10-3 to TRBJ1-2; D not resolved. Looked up from germline, CDR1 is ENHRY and CDR2 is SYGVKD. This CDR3 has 17 residues. V was cut by 2 bases and J by 4 bases, with 20 bases left in between.

This rearrangement joins TRBV20-1 to TRBJ2-1; no clear D. Germline CDR1 DFQATT, CDR2 SNEGSKA (reference sequence). Trimming took off 5 bases at V and 9 bases at J, with 17 bases between the two ends. The CDR3 runs 13 residues. CDR3 loop: CSAPGPVGPEQFF. In nucleotides, the CDR3 is TGCAGTGCTCCCGGGCCCGTTGGGCCTGAGCAGTTCTTC.

The V and J genes are TRBV25-1 and TRBJ2-1; weak D call: TRBD1 (8 bases). With 7 bases removed from V and 3 bases from J, the gap between germline ends came to 19 bases. Looked up from germline, CDR1 is MGHDK and CDR2 is SYGVNS. The CDR3 is made up of 16 amino acids. The CDR3 loop reads CASIWGGDRFYNEQFF. CDR3 DNA sequence: TGTGCCAGCATCTGGGGGGGGGACAGGTTCTACAATGAGCAGTTCTTC.

This clonotype was seen a few times. This rearrangement joins TRBV7-2 to TRBJ2-1, with 7 bases matching TRBD1. CDR3 length: 15 amino acids. J gave up 4 bases and V 3 bases, and 6 bases lay outside the gene matches. CDR1 is SGHTA and CDR2 is FQGNSA in the germline V gene. CDR3 sequence: CASSFGTVVYNEQFF. Written as DNA, the CDR3 is TGTGCCAGCAGCTTTGGGACAGTCGTATACAATGAGCAGTTCTTC.